These 4 T cell receptor beta chains originate from one sample sequenced in a study of blood T cell repertoires in COVID-19. TCRdb's table, derived via immunoSEQ multiplex PCR, lists solely in-frame clones and lacks some. Seen here are roughly 200,000 clones, nearly 90% observed once, and the top ten hold under 25%. Sequencing was carried out using peripheral blood. The receptors shown here come from a man aged 60 to 75 with active or convalescent COVID-19.

V usage is TRBV19 and J usage is TRBJ1-1; 7 bases are a match to TRBD1. With 3 bases clipped from V and 5 bases from J, the junction kept 9 bases outside the gene matches. Germline CDR1 reads LNHDA; CDR2 reads SQIVND (reference sequence). The CDR3 consists of 15 residues. CDR3 in amino acids: CASSIVRGQETEAFF. CDR3 DNA: TGTGCCAGTAGTATCGTTAGGGGGCAGGAAACTGAAGCTTTCTTT.

The rearrangement uses TRBV11-2 and TRBJ1-1; no reliable D call. This CDR3 region has 14 residues. V lost 5 bases and J 3 bases, leaving 13 bases between the germline ends. The germline CDR1 and CDR2 sequences are SGHAT and FQNNGV. CDR3 in DNA: TGTGCCAGCAGCCCGACTCCGTGGGACACTGAAGCTTTCTTT. It translates to CASSPTPWDTEAFF.

The genes are TRBV2 and TRBJ1-2; D unresolved. The CDR3 spans 11 residues. The germline V and J ends were trimmed by 2 bases and 8 bases, with 6 bases remaining between them. Germline loops: CDR1 SNHLY, CDR2 FYNNEI. The CDR3 nucleotides are TGTGCCAGCAGTGAACGGTGGGGCTACACCTTC. It is translated as CASSERWGYTF. The variable domain in full, with the rest retrieved from reference TRBV2 and TRBJ1-2, is EPEVTQTPSHQVTQMGQEVILRCVPISNHLYFYWYRQILGQKVEFLVSFYNNEISEKSEIFDDQFSVERPDGSNFTLKIRSTKLEDSAMYFCASSERWGYTFGSGTRLTVV.

J is TRBJ2-5 and V is TRBV19, with D possibly matching TRBD2 (6 bases). The germline CDR1 and CDR2 sequences are LNHDA and SQIVND (reference sequence). Trimming removed 6 bases at V and 5 bases at J, with 10 bases between. The CDR3 contains 12 residues. The CDR3 is CASSSRGETQYF. CDR3 nucleotide sequence: TGTGCCAGTAGCAGCCGGGGGGAGACCCAGTACTTC.